This record concerns one TCR beta chain sequence. The antigen is not known. An end of the junction does not agree with germline; a read error may underlie this. Using immunoSEQ multiplex PCR, the repertoire was profiled, and TCRdb retains in-frame clones only, with some absent. The sample yields about 490,000 clones, 76% seen once. This sample stems from a study of shared clonotypes between healthy human individuals. Study results and limitations: Apart from blood, nothing was sampled; tissue repertoires likely differ.

The CDR3 is made up of 15 amino acids. Per the germline V gene, CDR1 is MNHEY and CDR2 is SMNVEV (reference sequence). All donors qualified as healthy HIV-negative adults and had experienced no recent acute infections or vaccinations. Donors were Caucasian adults residing in Nashville, Tennessee, USA. The chain couples TRBV27 to TRBJ1-2; D might be TRBD1 (5 bases). The clonotype was recovered from a woman aged 40-49 years in good health. Some clones in this sample may be carry-over from other donors' samples. Sample: PBMCs. The CDR3 region has the DNA TGTGCCAGCAGTCTATCCGTGCAGGGTCACTATGGCTACGCCTTC. This gives the protein CASSLSVQGHYGYAF.